Below, 15 T cell receptor beta chains from the same sample are listed, as sequenced in a study of control samples from healthy donors and cancer patients. Sequenced by immunoSEQ multiplex PCR; TCRdb stores in-frame clones only, minus some. In the table there are roughly 130,000 clones, 75% to 95% of which are singletons. Specimen: blood. The receptor source for this set is a young man in good health.

The J gene is TRBJ2-5, the V gene TRBV15; weak D call: TRBD1 (5 bases). Per germline, CDR1 LNHNV and CDR2 YYDKDF (reference sequence). The CDR3 is 15 residues long. Trimming removed 0 bases from V and 5 bases from J, with 13 bases in between. CDR3 in DNA: TGTGCCACCAGCAGAGATGTCAGGGTGGGGGAGACCCAGTACTTC. This gives the protein CATSRDVRVGETQYF.

This clone appeared once. The chain joins TRBV6-5 to TRBJ1-3, with D maybe TRBD1 (6 bases). Germline assignment: CDR1 MNHEY and CDR2 SVGAGI. This CDR3 contains 16 residues. The V gene lost 2 bases and the J gene lost 0 bases, with 11 bases spanning the gap. CDR3 amino acids: CASSYLDSPSGNTIYF. Written as DNA, the CDR3 is TGTGCCAGCAGTTACCTGGACAGCCCCTCTGGAAACACCATATATTTT.

V and J are TRBV21-1 and TRBJ2-3; TRBD2 is the table's D call and was not checked against the DNA. TRBV21-1 represents a pseudogene. The CDR3 spans 18 residues. The CDR3 sequence is CASSKGAQRGLNTDTQYF. Written as DNA, the CDR3 is TGTGCCAGCAGCAAAGGCGCTCAGCGGGGGCTCAACACAGATACGCAGTATTTT.

V and J are TRBV27 and TRBJ2-4; possibly TRBD1 for D (7 bases). Per germline, CDR1 MNHEY and CDR2 SMNVEV (reference sequence). This CDR3 is 16 amino acids long. V lost 3 bases and J lost 0, with 12 bases in between. Here the CDR3 DNA reads TGTGCCAGCAGTTTCGGGGGACAGCTAGCCAAAAACATTCAGTACTTC. Translation gives CASSFGGQLAKNIQYF.

This rearrangement joins TRBV5-1 to TRBJ2-5, with D possibly called TRBD1 or TRBD2 (5 bases each). Germline assignment: CDR1 SGHRS and CDR2 YFSETQ. V lost 4 bases and J lost 1, with 14 bases in between. The CDR3 spans 15 residues. The CDR3 sequence: CASSPSGRFQETQYF. CDR3 sequence (DNA): TGCGCCAGCAGCCCCTCGGGACGGTTCCAAGAGACCCAGTACTTC.

The V gene is TRBV7-9, the J gene TRBJ2-3, with 9 bases matching TRBD1. Trimming cost V 5 bases and J 0 bases; bases outside gene matches: 6. The CDR3 length is 16 residues. Germline loops: CDR1 SEHNR, CDR2 FQNEAQ (reference sequence). The CDR3 DNA is TGTGCCAGCAGCCCCACCGGGACAGGGAGCACAGATACGCAGTATTTT. Translation: CASSPTGTGSTDTQYF. The full variable domain, with the rest looked up from reference TRBV7-9 and TRBJ2-3, is DTGVSQNPRHKITKRGQNVTFRCDPISEHNRLYWYRQTLGQGPEFLTYFQNEAQLEKSRLLSDRFSAERPKGSFSTLEIQRTEQGDSAMYLCASSPTGTGSTDTQYFGPGTRLTVL.

The V gene is TRBV2, the J gene TRBJ2-1, with D hard to call. The germline V gene has CDR1 SNHLY and CDR2 FYNNEI. V lost 3 bases to trimming and J lost 8 bases, with 8 bases between them. The CDR3 consists of 12 residues. The CDR3 DNA reads as TGTGCCAGCAGTGATTCGAGCCATGAGCAGTTCTTC. Translated, it gives CASSDSSHEQFF.

The V gene is TRBV7-3, the J gene TRBJ2-1, with TRBD2 matching 10 bases. This CDR3 contains 16 residues. Germline V gene sequence: CDR1 SGHTA, CDR2 FQGTGA. Unmatched junction bases numbered 11, after V lost 5 bases and J lost 7 bases. The CDR3 region has the DNA TGTGCCAGCAGCCTTTACACTAGCGGGAATTTTAATGAGCAGTTCTTC. Translating gives CASSLYTSGNFNEQFF. Full variable domain (remainder filled in from reference TRBV7-3 and TRBJ2-1): GAGVSQTPSNKVTEKGKYVELRCDPISGHTALYWYRQSLGQGPEFLIYFQGTGAADDSGLPNDRFFAVRPEGSVSTLKIQRTERGDSAVYLCASSLYTSGNFNEQFFGPGTRLTVL.

The chain carries TRBV7-8 and TRBJ1-1, with a weak D call TRBD1 (5 bases). The CDR3 totals 17 residues. CDR1 and CDR2 (germline): SGHVS, FQNEAQ. Trimming shortened V by 1 base and J by 5 bases, and 20 bases separated the two germline ends. This CDR3 reads CASSLVGSRGPSTEAFF. The CDR3 nucleotides read TGTGCCAGCAGCTTAGTAGGGTCTCGGGGCCCGAGTACTGAAGCTTTCTTT.

V is TRBV30 and J is TRBJ2-1; no clear D. Trimming removed 0 bases from V and 7 bases from J, with 7 bases in between. This CDR3 region has 12 residues. CDR1 and CDR2 from the germline V gene are GTSNPN and SVGIG (reference sequence). CDR3 DNA sequence: TGTGCCTGGAGTGTAAAATTAAATGAGCAGTTCTTC. Translation: CAWSVKLNEQFF.

This sequence joins TRBV6-6 and TRBJ2-5; a weak D match, TRBD2 (6 bases). Trimming stripped 7 bases from V and 6 bases from J, with 15 bases between. The CDR3 runs 13 residues. The germline CDR1 and CDR2 sequences are MNHNY and SVGAGI (reference sequence). CDR3 sequence reads: CASNFGGRKTQYF. The CDR3 DNA reads TGTGCCAGCAATTTCGGGGGTAGGAAGACCCAGTACTTC.

The genes are TRBV9 and TRBJ2-7; no clear D gene. This CDR3 contains 14 residues. V was cut by 0 bases and J by 2 bases, with 9 bases left in between. In germline, CDR1 is SGDLS, CDR2 YYNGEE. The CDR3 region has the DNA TGTGCCAGCAGCGTAGATGGCGGCACCTACGAGCAGTACTTC. Translating gives CASSVDGGTYEQYF.

The chain links TRBV2 to TRBJ1-4; D may be TRBD1 (5 bases). The V gene lost 2 bases and the J gene lost 0 bases, with 7 bases spanning the gap. CDR3 size: 15 residues. CDR1 and CDR2 from the germline V gene are SNHLY and FYNNEI. This CDR3 reads CASSEMGATNEKLFF. The CDR3 coding sequence is TGTGCCAGCAGTGAAATGGGGGCAACTAATGAAAAACTGTTTTTT.

V is TRBV12-5 and J is TRBJ2-5; D might be TRBD1 or TRBD2, each matching 6 bases. Germline V lookup: CDR1 LGHNT, CDR2 FRNRAP. The ends were cut back, 2 bases at V and 4 bases at J, with 14 bases in the middle. The CDR3 has 15 residues. CDR3: CASGLSGGRAETQYF. The CDR3 region has the DNA TGTGCTAGTGGTTTGTCCGGGGGCAGGGCAGAGACCCAGTACTTC.

V is TRBV27 and J is TRBJ2-7, with D perhaps TRBD2 (7 bases). The germline V gene encodes CDR1 MNHEY and CDR2 SMNVEV (reference sequence). The CDR3 spans 14 residues. The V end lost 6 bases, the J end lost 6 bases, and 18 bases lay between the germline ends. The CDR3 nucleotides are TGTGCCAGCAGGGGGAGGGGGAATGGTACCGAGCAGTACGTC. Amino acids: CASRGRGNGTEQYV.